A single sample is the source of the 32 T cell receptor beta chains below, sequenced in a study of T cells after yellow fever vaccination. One entry per CDR3 protein, called by TCRdb with MiXCR from the 5' RACE reads. The table includes 95,000 to 150,000 distinct CDR3 sequences, roughly 6.7% detected once. Sequenced here: CD4+ T cells sorted from PBMCs, sampled 10 days after the first yellow fever vaccination. Receptor source: a young man who received the YFV17D yellow fever vaccine.

This clonotype came up many times. The chain links TRBV20-1 to TRBJ2-7, with D possibly being TRBD2 (6 bases). The germline V gene encodes CDR1 DFQATT and CDR2 SNEGSKA (reference sequence). This CDR3 contains 14 residues. The V gene lost 4 bases and the J gene lost 2 bases, with 15 bases spanning the gap. In DNA, the CDR3 is TGCAGTGCTAAACCGGGACTCCAAACCTACGAGCAGTACTTC. Translated, it gives CSAKPGLQTYEQYF.

This clonotype was seen at least ten times. The rearrangement joins TRBV28 to TRBJ2-7; 7 bases map to TRBD1. There are 14 residues in the CDR3. Per germline, CDR1 MDHEN and CDR2 SYDVKM. Trimming removed 5 bases from V and 2 bases from J; junction bases left unmatched: 6. CDR3 amino acids: CASSPGQAPYEQYV. The CDR3, as DNA: TGTGCCAGCAGTCCCGGACAGGCCCCCTACGAGCAGTACGTC.

This clonotype was counted ten times or more. The chain recombines TRBV7-2 with TRBJ1-2; maybe TRBD1 (5 bases). Germline V gives CDR1 SGHTA, CDR2 FQGNSA. V was clipped by 1 base and J by 4 bases, with 13 bases between them. The CDR3 totals 15 residues. CDR3 region: CASSLVGGVSYGYTF. The CDR3 DNA sequence: TGTGCCAGCAGCTTAGTAGGAGGGGTGAGCTATGGCTACACCTTC. Looking up the rest from reference TRBV7-2 and TRBJ1-2 gives the full variable domain: GAGVSQSPSNKVTEKGKDVELRCDPISGHTALYWYRQSLGQGLEFLIYFQGNSAPDKSGLPSDRFSAERTGGSVSTLTIQRTQQEDSAVYLCASSLVGGVSYGYTFGSGTRLTVV.

This clonotype was picked up many times. The chain joins TRBV7-9 to TRBJ1-1; no reliable D call. Germline assignment: CDR1 SEHNR and CDR2 FQNEAQ (reference sequence). The germline V and J ends were trimmed by 5 bases and 1 base, with 8 bases remaining between them. The CDR3 has 13 residues. CDR3 sequence: CASSLTENTEAFF. The CDR3 DNA follows: TGTGCCAGCAGCCTTACAGAGAACACTGAAGCTTTCTTT.

This clonotype was observed many times. This CDR3 is CASSWDSLNTEAFF. In nucleotides, the CDR3 is TGCGCCAGCAGCTGGGACAGTTTGAACACTGAAGCTTTCTTT. The chain carries TRBV5-1 and TRBJ1-1, with 7 positions matching TRBD1. The V gene end was trimmed by 3 bases and the J gene end by 0 bases; junction bases not matched to a gene: 2. The CDR3 has 14 amino acids. The germline CDR1 and CDR2 sequences are SGHRS and YFSETQ.

In this sample, this clonotype turned up many times. J is TRBJ2-7 and V is TRBV5-1, with D unclear. The V gene lost 2 bases and the J gene lost 0 bases, with 9 bases spanning the gap. The CDR3 spans 14 residues. CDR1 is SGHRS, CDR2 YFSETQ, per germline. The CDR3 DNA is TGCGCCAGCAGCTTTGCCAGGCCCTCCTACGAGCAGTACGTC. It translates to CASSFARPSYEQYV.

This clonotype was counted ten times or more. The chain carries TRBV7-2 and TRBJ1-2; 8 bases are a match to TRBD1. The CDR3 runs 14 residues. Looked up from germline, CDR1 is SGHTA and CDR2 is FQGNSA. Trimming at V came to 5 bases and at J to 4 bases, leaving 6 bases not matched to a gene. The CDR3 loop is CASSPAGQAYGYTF. CDR3 in DNA: TGTGCCAGCAGCCCGGCGGGACAGGCCTATGGCTACACCTTC.

This clonotype was counted at least ten times. This rearrangement joins TRBV2 to TRBJ2-7; no clear D. Per germline, CDR1 SNHLY and CDR2 FYNNEI. Deletions cut 1 base from V and 3 bases from J, with 7 bases between. The CDR3 loop spans 13 amino acids. CDR3 coding DNA: TGTGCCAGCAGTGAAGATTCAGGCTACGAGCAGTACGTC. This sequence encodes CASSEDSGYEQYV.

In this sample, this clonotype turned up many times. The chain uses TRBV20-1 and TRBJ1-3, with a possible D match to TRBD1 (5 bases). The CDR3 contains 13 residues. The V gene's germline CDR1 is DFQATT and CDR2 SNEGSKA (reference sequence). V lost 6 bases to trimming and J lost 2 bases, with 11 bases between them. The CDR3 here is CSAPEGPGNTIYF. The CDR3 region has the DNA TGCAGTGCCCCAGAGGGACCTGGAAACACCATATATTTT.

This clonotype was observed many times. The chain joins TRBV4-3 to TRBJ2-2, with D possibly being TRBD1 (6 bases). Trimming pared 4 bases from V and 6 bases from J, leaving 24 bases between. The germline V gene has CDR1 LGHNA and CDR2 YSLEER. This CDR3 comprises 18 residues. This chain's CDR3 is CASSLAAFGQILAGELFF. In DNA form, the CDR3 reads TGCGCCAGCAGCCTGGCCGCTTTTGGACAGATTTTGGCCGGGGAGCTGTTTTTT.

V usage is TRBV20-1 and J usage is TRBJ1-2; the match to TRBD1 covers 9 bases. The CDR3 runs 15 residues. Germline values: CDR1 DFQATT, CDR2 SNEGSKA (reference sequence). V was clipped by 2 bases and J by 7 bases; unmatched bases: 11. The CDR3 loop reads CSARRGGQGLGGYTF. CDR3 sequence (DNA): TGCAGTGCTAGAAGGGGGGGACAGGGTTTGGGTGGCTACACCTTC.

In this sample, this clonotype turned up many times. The V gene is TRBV10-3, the J gene TRBJ1-2, with D unresolved. The V end lost 2 bases, the J end lost 6 bases, and 16 bases lay between the germline ends. This CDR3 has 15 residues. The germline CDR1 and CDR2 sequences are ENHRY and SYGVKD. The DNA of the CDR3 is TGTGCCATCAGTGAGGGTGATTTCGTGGGGAATGGCTACACCTTC. Amino acids: CAISEGDFVGNGYTF.

Ten or more counts support this clonotype. CDR3 nucleotide sequence: TGTGCCAGCAGCTTCGGACAGACCGGGGAGCTGTTTTTT. This gives the protein CASSFGQTGELFF. The chain joins TRBV7-6 to TRBJ2-2; a possible D gene is TRBD1 (6 bases). Germline V gene lookup returns CDR1 SGHVS and CDR2 FNYEAQ. V lost 3 bases and J 5 bases, leaving 7 bases between the germline ends. This CDR3 spans 13 amino acids.

This clonotype was observed many times. The rearrangement joins TRBV27 to TRBJ1-2; D call uncertain. The length of the CDR3 is 13 residues. Trimming removed 5 bases from V and 5 bases from J, with 12 bases in between. Germline V gives CDR1 MNHEY, CDR2 SMNVEV (reference sequence). The CDR3 DNA reads as TGTGCCAGCAGTGCGACACCGATTTATGGCTACACCTTC. Translation: CASSATPIYGYTF.

The chain employs TRBV4-2 and TRBJ2-3; 16 bases line up with TRBD2. The germline V gene has CDR1 LGHNA and CDR2 YNFKEQ. Germline trimming cut 1 base from V and 1 base from J; bases unmatched to any gene: 8. The CDR3 has 20 amino acids. The CDR3 nucleotides are TGTGCCAGCAGCCAAGGGCTGGGACTAGCGGGGGGGCCGCGCACAGATACGCAGTATTTT. This gives the protein CASSQGLGLAGGPRTDTQYF.

This clonotype showed up just once. With a much larger clone just one base away, this may be a read error. The chain joins TRBV7-2 to TRBJ2-3; possibly TRBD2 for D (5 bases). The CDR3 has 14 residues. CDR1 and CDR2 from the germline V gene are SGHTA and FQGNSA. The CDR3 loop is CASSPDSSTYTQYF. CDR3 in DNA: TGTGCCAGCAGCCCGGACTCTAGCACATATACGCAGTATTTT.

This clonotype has a count of ten or more. J is TRBJ2-5 and V is TRBV12-3 or TRBV12-4, with D maybe TRBD2 (5 bases). The CDR3 runs 15 residues. V was pared by 6 bases and J by 0 bases, with 14 bases between. The DNA for the CDR3 is TGTGCCAGCAGCCGTAGAGCGGAGTACCAAGAGACCCAGTACTTC. The encoded protein is CASSRRAEYQETQYF.

This clonotype was seen at least ten times. The rearrangement links TRBV12-3 or TRBV12-4 to TRBJ1-4; D remains unclear. The V and J ends lost 6 bases and 0 bases respectively, with 11 bases between them. The CDR3 extends over 15 amino acids. The CDR3 coding sequence is TGTGCCAGCAGCTACTACAGACCAACTAATGAAAAACTGTTTTTT. Amino acids: CASSYYRPTNEKLFF.

This clonotype occurred many times. The chain links TRBV7-9 to TRBJ2-7, with D perhaps being TRBD1 or TRBD2 (5 bases each). In germline, CDR1 is SEHNR, CDR2 FQNEAQ (reference sequence). V was pared by 0 bases and J by 5 bases, with 8 bases between. The CDR3 is 13 residues long. The CDR3 protein is CASSLAGTDEQYF. The CDR3 nucleotides are TGTGCCAGCAGCTTAGCCGGGACCGACGAGCAGTACTTC.

This clonotype was seen repeatedly, ten times or more. The rearrangement uses TRBV5-1 and TRBJ2-3; 8 bases line up with TRBD1. The CDR3 runs 15 residues. The V gene's germline CDR1 is SGHRS and CDR2 YFSETQ. The V and J ends lost 1 base and 4 bases, in that order; junction bases with no gene match: 5. CDR3 DNA: TGCGCCAGCAGCTTGAAGGACAGGGATTCAGATACGCAGTATTTT. It yields the protein CASSLKDRDSDTQYF.

The table lists this clonotype with a few counts. The J gene is TRBJ1-1, the V gene TRBV20-1; TRBD1 matches at 9 bases. V gave up 6 bases and J gave up 5 bases; unmatched junction bases: 7. The germline CDR1 and CDR2 sequences are DFQATT and SNEGSKA (reference sequence). The CDR3 sequence is 13 residues long. The CDR3 spells CSAKQGAGTEAFF. CDR3 DNA: TGCAGTGCGAAACAGGGGGCCGGGACTGAAGCTTTCTTT.

The sample holds many counts of this clonotype. The chain combines TRBV7-2 with TRBJ1-3, with unresolved D. Deletions cut 1 base from V and 3 bases from J, with 7 bases between. This CDR3 comprises 14 residues. Germline assignment: CDR1 SGHTA and CDR2 FQGNSA. Here the CDR3 DNA reads TGTGCCAGCAGCTTAGTTAGCGGTGGAAACACCATATATTTT. This encodes CASSLVSGGNTIYF. Filled out from reference TRBV7-2 and TRBJ1-3, the complete variable domain reads GAGVSQSPSNKVTEKGKDVELRCDPISGHTALYWYRQSLGQGLEFLIYFQGNSAPDKSGLPSDRFSAERTGGSVSTLTIQRTQQEDSAVYLCASSLVSGGNTIYFGEGSWLTVV.

This clonotype was seen repeatedly, ten times or more. V usage is TRBV5-1 and J usage is TRBJ2-3; tentative D call: TRBD2 (5 bases). Per germline, CDR1 SGHRS and CDR2 YFSETQ. This CDR3 spans 14 amino acids. Trimming cost V 4 bases and J 4 bases, with 13 bases left between them. The CDR3 sequence: CASSERGIPDTQYF. DNA for the CDR3: TGCGCCAGCAGCGAGCGAGGGATCCCAGATACGCAGTATTTT.

The chain joins TRBV7-2 to TRBJ2-7; D gene ambiguous. V was cut by 0 bases and J by 6 bases, with 9 bases left in between. The CDR3 is made up of 13 amino acids. Germline V gene sequence: CDR1 SGHTA, CDR2 FQGNSA. For the CDR3, the DNA is TGTGCCAGCAGCTTAGCCCACGGGCCCGAGCAGTACTTC. Its translation: CASSLAHGPEQYF.

The J gene is TRBJ2-3, the V gene TRBV18; D gene ambiguous. From germline, CDR1 is KGHSH and CDR2 LQKENI. The CDR3 sequence is 14 residues long. Trimming took 1 base from V and 4 from J, leaving 9 bases between them. The CDR3 sequence is CASSPQHGSDTQYF. The CDR3 DNA sequence: TGTGCCAGCTCACCACAACATGGATCAGATACGCAGTATTTT.

This chain uses TRBV7-2 with TRBJ1-6; D remains unclear. Germline CDR1 SGHTA, CDR2 FQGNSA. V dropped 3 bases and J dropped 7 bases, with 10 bases sitting between them. The CDR3 is 14 amino acids. The CDR3 is CASSFGSSNSPLHF. The CDR3, as DNA: TGTGCCAGCAGCTTCGGCAGTTCAAATTCACCCCTCCACTTT.

J is TRBJ2-5 and V is TRBV6-2 or TRBV6-3, with TRBD1 as a possible D gene (6 bases). Germline V lookup: CDR1 MNHEY, CDR2 SVGEGT. The CDR3 consists of 12 residues. Trimming pared 7 bases from V and 5 bases from J, leaving 11 bases between. This chain's CDR3 is CASKGVCETQYF. Written as DNA, the CDR3 is TGTGCCAGCAAGGGGGTCTGCGAGACCCAGTACTTC.

This clonotype occurred many times. V and J are TRBV5-1 and TRBJ2-3; D unclear. Trimming pared 6 bases from V and 1 base from J, leaving 18 bases between. Germline V CDR1 and CDR2: SGHRS, YFSETQ. CDR3 length: 16 residues. In DNA, the CDR3 is TGCGCCAGCACCACGACCGGCCCGAAAGGCACAGATACGCAGTATTTT. Translation gives CASTTTGPKGTDTQYF.

With regard to this clonotype: This may come from a read error, since a much larger clone is one base off. This sequence joins TRBV6-5 and TRBJ2-5, with TRBD2 matching 9 bases. CDR1 and CDR2 from the germline V gene are MNHEY and SVGAGI. CDR3 length equals 15 residues. V gave up 5 bases and J gave up 5 bases; unmatched junction bases: 9. The CDR3 DNA sequence: TGTGCCAGCAGTCTACAGACTAGCGGACATGAGACCCAGTACTTC. This encodes CASSLQTSGHETQYF.

This clonotype has ten or more counts. This rearrangement joins TRBV20-1 to TRBJ1-2; D is possibly TRBD1 (6 bases). CDR1 and CDR2 from the germline V gene are DFQATT and SNEGSKA (reference sequence). This CDR3 region has 13 residues. The ends were cut back, 5 bases at V and 6 bases at J, with 16 bases in the middle. DNA for the CDR3: TGCAGTGCTGGAAAGGGACAATTAAATGGCTACACCTTC. Its protein is CSAGKGQLNGYTF.

This clonotype was seen repeatedly, ten times or more. The chain recombines TRBV12-3 or TRBV12-4 with TRBJ2-4; D not resolved. This CDR3 has 14 residues. The V and J ends lost 3 bases and 7 bases respectively, with 13 bases between them. The CDR3 DNA is TGTGCCAGCAGTTTGGGCCTCGAGTATAACATTCAGTACTTC. Translation gives CASSLGLEYNIQYF.

This clonotype was recorded at least ten times. V usage is TRBV20-1 and J usage is TRBJ2-1, with D possibly TRBD2 on 6 matching bases. From germline, CDR1 is DFQATT and CDR2 SNEGSKA (reference sequence). With 3 bases removed from V and 5 bases from J, the gap between germline ends came to 8 bases. The CDR3 length is 12 residues. The CDR3 is CSASAGNNEQFF. The CDR3 coding sequence is TGCAGTGCTAGCGCGGGGAACAATGAGCAGTTCTTC.